The 10 T cell receptor beta chains below all came from one sample that was sequenced in a study of identical twins. TCRdb used MiXCR to reprocess the 5' RACE reads, holding one entry per CDR3 protein. Of around 370,000 distinct CDR3 sequences detected, 7% to 9.5% appear once; the ten largest clones hold more than 8%. The material sequenced was naive T cells sorted from blood. Receptor source: a woman aged 50 to 60 in good health.

This clonotype was detected only a few times. The rearrangement uses TRBV5-1 and TRBJ2-1; TRBD2 agrees at 11 bases. The CDR3 runs to 16 residues. J lost 9 bases, V lost 4 bases, and 12 bases had no gene match. The germline V gene has CDR1 SGHRS and CDR2 YFSETQ. CDR3 sequence reads: CASSRRSVAGGGEQFF. In DNA, the CDR3 is TGCGCCAGCAGCCGTCGGTCGGTAGCGGGAGGGGGTGAGCAGTTCTTC.

This clonotype was seen ten or more times. The chain employs TRBV6-5 and TRBJ1-1, with D unresolved. The V end lost 4 bases, the J end lost 4 bases, and 13 bases lay between the germline ends. The CDR3 totals 14 residues. Per germline, CDR1 MNHEY and CDR2 SVGAGI. The CDR3 bases are TGTGCCAGCAGTTTGGAGGGTCGGGGCACTGAAGCTTTCTTT. This codes for CASSLEGRGTEAFF.

There are many counts of this clonotype. This chain links TRBV6-6 with TRBJ1-4; no firm D call. Germline CDR1 is MNHNY and CDR2 is SVGAGI (reference sequence). Trimming pared 4 bases from V and 6 bases from J, leaving 18 bases between. This CDR3 spans 16 amino acids. The CDR3 region has the DNA TGTGCCAGCAGTTCCGATACAGCGCCGGTTTATGAAAAACTGTTTTTT. This sequence encodes CASSSDTAPVYEKLFF.

This rearrangement joins TRBV11-3 to TRBJ2-3; 11 nucleotides agree with TRBD1. The CDR3 totals 15 residues. Unmatched junction bases numbered 5, after V lost 5 bases and J lost 4 bases. Germline V gene data show CDR1 as SGHNT and CDR2 as YENEEA. This CDR3 reads CASSEGQGEADTQYF. DNA for the CDR3: TGTGCCAGCAGCGAGGGACAGGGGGAAGCAGATACGCAGTATTTT.

This rearrangement joins TRBV20-1 to TRBJ2-2, with TRBD2 identical over 9 bases. CDR1 and CDR2 from the germline V gene are DFQATT and SNEGSKA (reference sequence). The CDR3 is made up of 15 amino acids. Losses at the gene ends were 5 bases for V and 4 bases for J; bases not matched to a gene: 8. The chain's CDR3 is CSALAAGGATGELFF. CDR3 nucleotides: TGCAGTGCTCTTGCGGCGGGAGGGGCCACCGGGGAGCTGTTTTTT.

This clonotype was recorded a few times. The chain uses TRBV20-1 and TRBJ2-6; D remains ambiguous. Germline CDR1 and CDR2: DFQATT and SNEGSKA (reference sequence). Trimming left V 4 bases short and J 2 bases short, with 6 bases between. CDR3 length: 13 amino acids. CDR3 nucleotides: TGCAGTGCTAACTATCCTGGGGCCAACGTCCTGACTTTC. This codes for CSANYPGANVLTF.

This clonotype appeared many times. This chain joins TRBV24-1 and TRBJ2-1; no clear D gene. Germline lookup yields CDR1 KGHDR and CDR2 SFDVKD. Trimming removed 6 bases from V and 10 bases from J, with 9 bases in between. The CDR3 length is 11 residues. This CDR3 is CATSTSREQFF. In nucleotides, the CDR3 is TGTGCCACCAGTACCAGTCGGGAGCAGTTCTTC.

This clonotype appeared a few times. The chain joins TRBV2 to TRBJ1-1, with a weak D call TRBD1 (5 bases). The CDR3 totals 14 residues. Germline values: CDR1 SNHLY, CDR2 FYNNEI. Trimming left V 6 bases short and J 6 bases short, with 17 bases between. The DNA for the CDR3 is TGTGCCAGCAGGGGGGACCGGCTGATACCTGAAGCTTTCTTT. This sequence encodes CASRGDRLIPEAFF.

This clonotype was seen a handful of times. This rearrangement joins TRBV6-5 to TRBJ2-1, with D tentatively TRBD2 (5 bases). Trimming left V 7 bases short and J 0 bases short, with 13 bases between. This CDR3 has 15 amino acids. CDR1 is MNHEY and CDR2 is SVGAGI in the germline V gene. CDR3 amino acids: CASTPDFSSYNEQFF. CDR3 DNA: TGTGCCAGCACCCCGGACTTTTCCTCCTACAATGAGCAGTTCTTC.

This clonotype was counted only a few times. The chain recombines TRBV11-2 with TRBJ2-1; D is unresolved. This CDR3 is 13 amino acids long. The germline V gene has CDR1 SGHAT and CDR2 FQNNGV. Trimming stripped 2 bases from V and 13 bases from J, with 15 bases between. The DNA for the CDR3 is TGTGCCAGCAGCTTATTGACGGTCAGGAGACAGTTCTTC. It codes for CASSLLTVRRQFF.